The present T cell receptor beta chain was sequenced within a study of blood T cell repertoires in COVID-19. Original methodology: Amplification of reference gene primers was used by the study to estimate nucleated cell counts. TCRdb keeps only in-frame clones here, not all; method: immunoSEQ multiplex PCR. The D gene and trimming were derived from the DNA, and the V and J assignments and clone size from that table. The repertoire has approximately 460,000 clones, about 91% of them found once; the top ten carry roughly 0.92%. The V gene's germline CDR1 is ENHRY and CDR2 SYGVKD. V was pared by 9 bases and J by 2 bases, with 20 bases between. The CDR3 has 15 residues.

This clonotype originated in a man aged 18 to 30 with COVID-19, enrolled during active disease. Sequenced input: peripheral blood. The chain employs TRBV10-3 and TRBJ2-7; D might be TRBD1 (5 bases). The CDR3: CAMGTTQGATYEQYF. CDR3 coding DNA: TGTGCCATGGGAACTACCCAGGGTGCAACCTACGAGCAGTACTTC.